This T cell receptor (beta chain) was obtained from a study of T cells after yellow fever vaccination. Study-level results: A small share of clonotypes appeared in both CD4 and CD8 compartments. Reappearing after the booster were most of the clones from primary vaccination (less than 97% CD4, 75% to 90% CD8). FACS-sorted repertoires could harbor abundant contaminating bulk-population clonotypes.

Production of TCR cDNA was by 5'RACE template switching, which also added a universal primer site and UMIs. TCRdb re-called the 5' RACE reads with MiXCR, one entry per CDR3 protein. The sample has 350,000 to 450,000 distinct CDR3 sequences; roughly 20% are singletons. Remarks on this clonotype: Antigen: not known.

This specimen was PBMCs, taken before the yellow fever booster vaccination. The TCR was taken from a man between 18 and 29 years old who received the YFV17D yellow fever vaccine.

The CDR3 nucleotides are TGTGCCAGCAGTTACCGGGTCCAGCCTGGAAACACCATATATTTT. Residues: CASSYRVQPGNTIYF. The chain uses TRBV6-5 and TRBJ1-3; D remains ambiguous. This CDR3 spans 15 amino acids. Germline CDR1 MNHEY, CDR2 SVGAGI. V was trimmed by 2 bases and J by 2 bases, leaving 10 bases between them.